This note documents a single T cell receptor (beta chain) sequence. Distinct nucleotide sequences in the sample also encode this CDR3. The data belong to a study of blood T cell repertoires in COVID-19. About the research overall: Nucleic acid was either cDNA or gDNA, and it came from T cells, B-cell-depleted T cells, or PBMCs.

Sequencing used immunoSEQ multiplex PCR; TCRdb keeps in-frame clones, though not all of them. The table includes approximately 360,000 clones, roughly 80% detected once. Between the trimmed V and J ends, which lost 4 bases and 4 bases, there was a span of 7 bases. The CDR3 totals 12 residues. CDR1 and CDR2 (germline): SNHLY, FYNNEI. The chain couples TRBV2 to TRBJ1-1, with D possibly TRBD1 on 5 matching bases. The material sequenced was PBMCs or T cells enriched from blood (not recorded which). The clonotype was recovered from a woman aged 45-59 years who had recovered from COVID-19. CDR3 DNA: TGTGCCAGCAGTGTCGGGGGCACTGAAGCTTTCTTT. Translating it yields CASSVGGTEAFF.